What follows describes a single T cell receptor beta chain. Original data processing: Amplification of reference gene primers provided the estimated nucleated cell counts. Only in-frame clones appear in the TCRdb table, and some are missing; sequencing was by immunoSEQ multiplex PCR. V and J calls plus clone size are reproduced from that table; the DNA served to infer D and trimming. The table records under 30,000 clones, about 92% of them present only once. This sample stems from a study of blood T cell repertoires in COVID-19. On the study more broadly: Nucleic acid was either cDNA or gDNA, and it came from T cells, B-cell-depleted T cells, or PBMCs.

This CDR3 region has 14 residues. The germline V gene has CDR1 SGHNT and CDR2 YENEEA. With V trimmed by 5 bases and J by 4 bases, 6 bases remained unmatched. This clonotype was obtained from a man aged 50 to 60 with active COVID-19. This rearrangement joins TRBV11-3 to TRBJ2-5; 8 bases map to TRBD2. Sequencing used peripheral blood. The CDR3 DNA follows: TGTGCCAGCAGCCGTGCGGGGGGCCGAGAGACCCAGTACTTC. Its protein is CASSRAGGRETQYF.